This T cell receptor beta chain emerged from a study of shared clonotypes between healthy human individuals (dated by TCRdb to 2018 to 2020). Regarding the complete study: The cohort comprised a couple of women and a few men aged 18 to 49 years. For each donor, CD4 naive and CD4 memory were each given three plates, CD8 naive was given two plates, and CD8 memory was given one plate. Each donor's leukapheresis produced roughly between roughly 0.85 and 10 billion PBMCs. To increase sequencing depth and limit assay-specific biases, different laboratories used diverse techniques to prepare libraries and sequence TCR repertoires. The study deeply sequenced blood TCR repertoires of about five healthy adults to estimate repertoire size and the extent of clonotype sharing between individuals. General study outcomes and caveats: Based on pairwise subsampling, the degree of clonotype sharing among donors was expected to be affected by sequencing depth. Sampling was restricted to blood, and TCR repertoires in tissue are likely to differ from TCR repertoires in blood. Clonotypes shared by all four sorted-subset donors showed higher generation probabilities than non-shared clonotypes. Even with the large sequencing depth, rarefaction of the sorted-subset datasets indicated that sequencing was incomplete. The genetic and exposure-history diversity represented was limited by the small number of donors. Approximately 5% of naive CD4, 3.5% of naive CD8, roughly 2.4% of memory CD4, and about 0.4% of memory CD8 clonotypes were shared across four donors. Naive subsets generally had larger estimated clonotype richness than memory subsets did.

TCR CDR3 regions were amplified from genomic DNA by multiplex PCR using the deep immunoSEQ assay. Genomic DNA extracted from each cell subset was distributed evenly over all wells of several immunoSEQ 96-well plates, and each plate served as one replicate. Each replicate PCR for sorted subsets received around 210 ng genomic DNA, equal to about 30,000 T cell genomes. The purified libraries were quantified using a Qubit 3.0 fluorometer, sized with a Bioanalyzer 2100, and then quantified again using the KAPA Library Quantification kit. A separate single-read 150-cycle Illumina NextSeq 550 flow cell was used to sequence each immunoSEQ 96-well plate. Per the authors' processing: Because the immunoSEQ output held only junctional sequences and lacked quality scores, the filtering could not match the filtering applied to full-length reads. To assign V/J genes and CDR3, sequences were annotated using PyIR, a Python wrapper for IgBLAST v1.9, with IMGT germline references. Any read was removed if the V/J assignment was weak (E-value above 1e-6), the CDR3 was missing, or the read contained stop codons, out-of-frame junctions, or ambiguous translated residues. V3J clonotypes were defined by identical inferred V gene, J gene, and CDR3 amino acid sequence. To compute the percentage overlap between repertoires, the number of shared unique clonotypes was divided by the size of the smaller repertoire. Richness of each repertoire was evaluated using RTK rarefaction, the Chao1 estimator, and Recon v2.1 estimates of unobserved clonotypes. For all TCRbeta clonotypes obtained by the gDNA method from four donors, generation probabilities were computed with OLGA. Imported from immuneACCESS, the table was reduced by TCRdb to in-frame sequences with V and J called. These copies leave out some clones; in studies compared against another copy, an unresolved V gene accounts for under half, and the cause of the remainder is not known. V and J calls and clone size are given by that table; D and trimming were obtained from the DNA. Counted in this sample were around 600,000 clones; 85% to 95% of them appeared once. Of the sample, approximately 0.11% is held by the ten largest clones.

CD8 naive samples were CD45RO-negative cells positively selected for CCR7, giving a CD45RA+CCR7+ population that excluded TemRA cells. Donors were healthy HIV-negative adults with no recently reported acute infections or vaccinations. Only Caucasian adults living in Nashville, Tennessee, USA were represented among the donors. After blood collection by leukapheresis, PBMCs were isolated using Ficoll-Histopaque density gradient centrifugation and then cryopreserved in the vapor phase of liquid nitrogen. Purity and quantity of every magnetically sorted T cell population were checked by analytical flow cytometry. Genomic DNA was isolated from every sorted fraction and measured by UV absorbance on a Nanodrop 2000c. As for this clone: Its antigen has not been determined. No base qualities exist here, and no much larger clone lies one base off it.

V loses 4 bases at its end and J loses 9 bases; junction bases beyond the gene matches: 1. From the cysteine up to the phenylalanine, the CDR3 has a length of 13 residues. Only CDR3 DNA remains: 39 bases, in frame from the first base. From the germline V gene (reference sequence), CDR1 is SGHNT and CDR2 is YYREEE. The sequence links TRBV5-4 to TRBJ2-1, with 13 middle bases fitting TRBD2. The material sequenced was naive CD8+ T cells sorted from blood. Per the publication, the cell subset or site label means: CD45RA+CCR7+. The origin of this receptor is a woman aged 25 to 39 in good health. The DNA sequence reads TGTGCCAGCAGCGGGACTAGCGGGACTGAGCAGTTCTTC. This gives the protein CASSGTSGTEQFF.